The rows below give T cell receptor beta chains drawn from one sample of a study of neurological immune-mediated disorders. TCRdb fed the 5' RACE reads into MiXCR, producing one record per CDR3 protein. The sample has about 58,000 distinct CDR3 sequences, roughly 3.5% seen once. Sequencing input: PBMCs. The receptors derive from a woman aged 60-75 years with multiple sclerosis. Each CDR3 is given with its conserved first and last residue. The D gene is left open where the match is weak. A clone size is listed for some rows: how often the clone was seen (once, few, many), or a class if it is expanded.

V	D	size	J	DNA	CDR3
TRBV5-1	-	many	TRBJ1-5	TGCGCCAGCAGCCCCGACAGAAATCAGCCCCAGCATTTT	CASSPDRNQPQHF
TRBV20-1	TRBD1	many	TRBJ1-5	TGCAGTGCTAGTTTGGGACAGGGTGGGGGCAATCAGCCCCAGCATTTT	CSASLGQGGGNQPQHF
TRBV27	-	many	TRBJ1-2	TGTGCCAGCAGTTTACGCTCCGAGGGACCCTATGGCTACACCTTC	CASSLRSEGPYGYTF
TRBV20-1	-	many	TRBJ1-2	TGCAGTGCTAGAGATCTGGTCTATGGCTACACCTTC	CSARDLVYGYTF
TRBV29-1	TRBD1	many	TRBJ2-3	TGCAGCGCCGCAACAGGGGCCGGCACAGATACGCAGTATTTT	CSAATGAGTDTQYF
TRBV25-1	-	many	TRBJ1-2	TGTGCCAGTGAGCGGGGCCCAGGGTCAGCTGGCTACACCTTC	CASERGPGSAGYTF
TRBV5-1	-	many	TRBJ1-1	TGCGCCAGCAGCTTGGGAGCGGGATTTGCTACTGAAGCTTTCTTT	CASSLGAGFATEAFF
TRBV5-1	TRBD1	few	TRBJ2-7	TGCGCCAGCAGCTGGGGGACAGGGGGTTACGAGCAGTACTTC	CASSWGTGGYEQYF
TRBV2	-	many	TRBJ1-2	TGTGCCAGCACTGAGGACCGGAGAACTAACTATGGCTACACCTTC	CASTEDRRTNYGYTF
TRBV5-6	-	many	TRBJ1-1	TGTGCCAGCAACCTTCGAGGCACTGAAGCTTTCTTT	CASNLRGTEAFF
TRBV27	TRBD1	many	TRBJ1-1	TGTGCCAGCAGTACCTCGACAGGGGGCAAAGCTTTCTTT	CASSTSTGGKAFF
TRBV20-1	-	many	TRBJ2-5	TGCAGTGCCTACTACGGGGGTCAAGAGACCCAGTACTTC	CSAYYGGQETQYF
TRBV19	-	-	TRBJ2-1	TGTGCCAGTAAGGGCAGGGGAAACTACAATGAGCAGTTCTTC	CASKGRGNYNEQFF
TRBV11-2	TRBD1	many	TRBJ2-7	TGTGCCAGCAGTCAGAACAGGGGTCTAATCTACGAGCAGTACTTC	CASSQNRGLIYEQYF
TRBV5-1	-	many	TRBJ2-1	TGCGCCAGCAGCTTGGGTACAAGGTATGAGCAGTTCTTC	CASSLGTRYEQFF
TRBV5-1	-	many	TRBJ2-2	TGCGCCAGCAGCTTAACCGGTTGGAACACCGGGGAGCTGTTTTTT	CASSLTGWNTGELFF
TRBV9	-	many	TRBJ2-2	TGTGCCAGCAGCGTAGTTGGGTCGATGCCCGGGGAGCTGTTTTTT	CASSVVGSMPGELFF
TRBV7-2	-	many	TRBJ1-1	TGTGCCAGCAGCCCCCGGTGGACTGGGGGGAACACTGAAGCTTTCTTT	CASSPRWTGGNTEAFF
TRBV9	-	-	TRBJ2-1	TGTGCCAGCAGCGTAGGGTTTAGCGCCCGCTCCTACAATGAGCAGTTCTTC	CASSVGFSARSYNEQFF
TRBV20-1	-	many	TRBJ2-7	TGCAGTGCTAGAAACTACGAGCAGTACTTC	CSARNYEQYF
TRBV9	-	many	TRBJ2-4	TGTGCCAGCAGCGGAGGGACATTTGACATTCAGTACTTC	CASSGGTFDIQYF
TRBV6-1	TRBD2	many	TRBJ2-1	TGTGCCAGCAGTGTAAGCGGGAGGGCCGTGAATGAGCAGTTCTTC	CASSVSGRAVNEQFF
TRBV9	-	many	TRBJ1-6	TGTGCCAGCAGCGATCATAATTCACCCCTCCACTTT	CASSDHNSPLHF
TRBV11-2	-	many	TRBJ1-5	TGTGCCAGCAGCTTAGATAGGGGTCAGCCCCAGCATTTT	CASSLDRGQPQHF
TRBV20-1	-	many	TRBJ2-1	TGCAGTGCTAGAGATAGCGCAAGCTCCTACAATGAGCAGTTCTTC	CSARDSASSYNEQFF
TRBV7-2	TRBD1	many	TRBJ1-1	TGTGCCAGCAGATGGGACAGGGGGACTGAAGCTTTCTTT	CASRWDRGTEAFF
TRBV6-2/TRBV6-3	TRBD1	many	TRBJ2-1	TGTGCCAGCAGTTACTCGAGACATTTTACAGGGGGCCTAAATGAGCAGTTCTTC	CASSYSRHFTGGLNEQFF
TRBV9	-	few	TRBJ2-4	TGTGACAGCAGCACTCGAGGGAACATTCAGTACTTC	CDSSTRGNIQYF
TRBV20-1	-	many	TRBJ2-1	TGCAGTGCTAGAGAGTCTAGCTTGGGGCAGTTCTTC	CSARESSLGQFF
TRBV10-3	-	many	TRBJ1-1	TGTGCCACCCGGCAGGACGCTTTGAACACTGAAGCTTTCTTT	CATRQDALNTEAFF
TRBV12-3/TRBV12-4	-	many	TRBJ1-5	TGTGCCAGCAGGGTCGGTAGTCAGCCCCAGCATTTT	CASRVGSQPQHF
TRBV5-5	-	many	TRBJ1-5	TGTGCCAGCGGGGGGCAGCTGAATCAGCCCCAGCATTTT	CASGGQLNQPQHF
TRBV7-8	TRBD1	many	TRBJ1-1	TGTGCCAGCAGCCCTCGACAGGGCCTTGAAGCTTTCTTT	CASSPRQGLEAFF